Sequencing of this T cell receptor beta chain was carried out in a study of OX40 agonist ivuxolimab in advanced cancers. As for the study in general: Clinicians treated patients with ivuxolimab, an agonistic anti-OX40 (CD134) antibody. Study conclusions and caveats: Circulating CD4+ and CD8+ T cells showed clonal expansion by week 6 at 0.1 to 3.0 mg/kg.

Autoimmune disease history or systemic immunosuppression disqualified patients. The CDR3 covers 16 residues. The germline V gene has CDR1 SGHAT and CDR2 FQNNGV. V was cut by 1 base and J by 1 base, with 12 bases left in between. Note on this clone: Antigen specificity is unknown.

Assay: immunoSEQ multiplex PCR; the TCRdb copy retains only in-frame clones and omits some. The profile shows some 58,000 clones, about 82% of them singletons. The sequence was collected from an adult with an advanced solid tumor such as melanoma, head and neck, liver or kidney cancer. Sequencing used CD4+ or CD8+ T cells sorted from blood, obtained in a trial of the OX40 agonist ivuxolimab. The chain carries TRBV11-2 and TRBJ2-3; weak D call: TRBD1 (5 bases). For the CDR3, the DNA is TGTGCCAGCAGCTTAGGCCAGGGAAGAGGCACAGATACGCAGTATTTT. This sequence encodes CASSLGQGRGTDTQYF.